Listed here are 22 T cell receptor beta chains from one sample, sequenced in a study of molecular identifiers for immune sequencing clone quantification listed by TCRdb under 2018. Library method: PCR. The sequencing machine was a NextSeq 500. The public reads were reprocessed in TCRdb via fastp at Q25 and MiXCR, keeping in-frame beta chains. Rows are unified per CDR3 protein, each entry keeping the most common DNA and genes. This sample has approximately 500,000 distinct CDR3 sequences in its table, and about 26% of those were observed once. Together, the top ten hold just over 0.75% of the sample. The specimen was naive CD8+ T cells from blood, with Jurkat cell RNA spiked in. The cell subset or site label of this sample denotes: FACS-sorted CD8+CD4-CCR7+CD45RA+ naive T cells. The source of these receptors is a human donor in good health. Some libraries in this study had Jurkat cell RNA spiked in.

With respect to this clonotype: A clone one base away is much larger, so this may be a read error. The CDR3 region is CASSGVAGHNEQYF. The DNA of the CDR3 is TGTGCCAGCAGTGGAGTTGCGGGGCACAACGAGCAGTACTTC. The chain joins TRBV2 to TRBJ2-7; possibly TRBD2 for D (6 bases). There are 14 residues in the CDR3. Germline V gives CDR1 SNHLY, CDR2 FYNNEI. Trimming removed 4 bases at V and 5 bases at J, with 15 bases between.

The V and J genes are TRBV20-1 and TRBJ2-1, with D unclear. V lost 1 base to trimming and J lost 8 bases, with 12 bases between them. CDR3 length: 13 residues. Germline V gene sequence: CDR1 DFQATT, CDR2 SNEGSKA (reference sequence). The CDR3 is CSARGARLDEQFF. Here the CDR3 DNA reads TGCAGTGCTAGAGGGGCGCGGTTGGATGAGCAGTTCTTC.

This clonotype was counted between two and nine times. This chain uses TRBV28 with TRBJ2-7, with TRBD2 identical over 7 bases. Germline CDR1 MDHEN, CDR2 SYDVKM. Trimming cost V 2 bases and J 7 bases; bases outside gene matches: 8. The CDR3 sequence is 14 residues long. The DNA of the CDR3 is TGTGCCAGCAGTTTAGGGGCGGGGGTCGGAGAGCAGTACTTC. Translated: CASSLGAGVGEQYF.

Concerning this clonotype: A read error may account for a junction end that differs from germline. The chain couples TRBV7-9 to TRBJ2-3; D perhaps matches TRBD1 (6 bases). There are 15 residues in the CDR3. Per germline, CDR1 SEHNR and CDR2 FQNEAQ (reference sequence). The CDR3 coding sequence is TGTGTCAGCAGTCAACAGGGAATTAGCACAGATACGCAGTATTTT. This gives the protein CVSSQQGISTDTQYF.

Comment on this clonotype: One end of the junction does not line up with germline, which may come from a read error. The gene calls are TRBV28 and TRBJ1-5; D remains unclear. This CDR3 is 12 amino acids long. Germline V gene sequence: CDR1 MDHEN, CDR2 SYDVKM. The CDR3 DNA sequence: TGTGCCAGCAGTTTTACGAGCCACCCCAGGTATTTT. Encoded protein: CASSFTSHPRYF. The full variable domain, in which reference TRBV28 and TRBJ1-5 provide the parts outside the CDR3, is DVKVTQSSRYLVKRTGEKVFLECVQDMDHENMFWYRQDPGLGLRLIYFSYDVKMKEKGDIPEGYSVSREKKERFSLILESASTNQTSMYLCASSFTSHPRYFGDGTRLSIL.

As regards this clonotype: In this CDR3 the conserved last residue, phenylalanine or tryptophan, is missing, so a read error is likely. The CDR3 DNA sequence: TGTGCCACCAGCGCGAGCGGGACCTCCTACAATGAGCAGTTCTTA. Translated, it gives CATSASGTSYNEQFL. The V gene is TRBV24-1, the J gene TRBJ2-1; 7 nucleotides line up with TRBD2. The CDR3 is 15 amino acids. Per the germline V gene, CDR1 is KGHDR and CDR2 is SFDVKD. V gave up 7 bases and J gave up 0 bases; unmatched junction bases: 5.

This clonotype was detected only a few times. Here the CDR3 DNA reads TGTGCCAGCAGCTTGGGACAGGGGGGGGTTTTTGATACGCAGTATTTT. Its protein product is CASSLGQGGVFDTQYF. The V gene is TRBV5-4, the J gene TRBJ2-3; 9 bases fit TRBD1. The germline V gene has CDR1 SGHNT and CDR2 YYREEE (reference sequence). The CDR3 is made up of 16 amino acids. V lost 0 bases to trimming and J lost 6 bases; unmatched junction nucleotides: 8.

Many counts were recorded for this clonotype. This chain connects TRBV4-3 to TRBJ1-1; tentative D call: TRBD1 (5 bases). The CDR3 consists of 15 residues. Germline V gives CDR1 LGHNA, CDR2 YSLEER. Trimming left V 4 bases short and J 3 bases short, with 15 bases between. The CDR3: CASSPLTEGDTEAFF. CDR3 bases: TGCGCCAGCAGCCCATTGACAGAAGGGGACACTGAAGCTTTCTTT.

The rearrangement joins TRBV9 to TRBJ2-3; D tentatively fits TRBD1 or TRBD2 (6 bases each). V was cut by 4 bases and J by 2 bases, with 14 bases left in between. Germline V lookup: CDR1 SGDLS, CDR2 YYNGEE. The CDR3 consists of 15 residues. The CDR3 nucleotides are TGTGCCAGCAGCTCAGGGGCTAGCGACACAGATACGCAGTATTTT. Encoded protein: CASSSGASDTDTQYF.

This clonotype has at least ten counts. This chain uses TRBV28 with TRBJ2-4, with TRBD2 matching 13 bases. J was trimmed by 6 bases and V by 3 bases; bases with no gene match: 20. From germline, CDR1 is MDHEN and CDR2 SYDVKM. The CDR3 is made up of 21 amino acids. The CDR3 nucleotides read TGTGCCAGCAGTTTGAGGGTCGCCTGGACTAGCGGGAGAAACAGTGGAAACATTCAGTACTTC. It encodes CASSLRVAWTSGRNSGNIQYF.

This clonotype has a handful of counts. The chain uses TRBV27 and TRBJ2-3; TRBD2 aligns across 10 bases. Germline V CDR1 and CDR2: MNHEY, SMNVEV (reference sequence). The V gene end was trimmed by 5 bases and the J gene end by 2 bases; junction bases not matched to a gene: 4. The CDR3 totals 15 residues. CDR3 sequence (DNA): TGTGCCAGCAGTATAGCGGGAGGACTCACAGATACGCAGTATTTT. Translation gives CASSIAGGLTDTQYF.

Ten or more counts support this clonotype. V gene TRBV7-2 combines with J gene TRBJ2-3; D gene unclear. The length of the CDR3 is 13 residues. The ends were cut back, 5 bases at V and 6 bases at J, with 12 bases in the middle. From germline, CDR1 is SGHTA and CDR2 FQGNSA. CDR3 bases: TGTGCCAGCAGCGGGTTCCTGGGGGATACGCAGTATTTT. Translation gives CASSGFLGDTQYF.

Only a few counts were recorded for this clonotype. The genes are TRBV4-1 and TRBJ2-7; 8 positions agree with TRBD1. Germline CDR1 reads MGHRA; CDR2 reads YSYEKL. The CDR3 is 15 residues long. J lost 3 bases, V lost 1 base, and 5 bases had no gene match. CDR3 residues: CASSQAGQGYYEQYF. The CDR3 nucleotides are TGCGCCAGCAGCCAAGCCGGACAGGGATACTACGAGCAGTACTTC.

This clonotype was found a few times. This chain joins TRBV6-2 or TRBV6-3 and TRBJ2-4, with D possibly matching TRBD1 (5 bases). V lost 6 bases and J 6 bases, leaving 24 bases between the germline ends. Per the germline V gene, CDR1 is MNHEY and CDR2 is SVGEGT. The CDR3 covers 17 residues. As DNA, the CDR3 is TGTGCCAGCAGCACAGCCTTAGAAGGGGCCCTCGGAAACATTCAGTACTTC. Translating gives CASSTALEGALGNIQYF.

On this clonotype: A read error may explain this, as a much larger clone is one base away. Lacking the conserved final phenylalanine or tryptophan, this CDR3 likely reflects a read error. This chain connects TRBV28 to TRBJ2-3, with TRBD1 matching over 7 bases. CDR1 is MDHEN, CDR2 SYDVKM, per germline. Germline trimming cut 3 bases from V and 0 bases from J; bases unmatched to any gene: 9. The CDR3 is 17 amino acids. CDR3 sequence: CASSFPGTDHSTDTQYL. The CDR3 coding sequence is TGTGCCAGCAGTTTTCCCGGGACAGATCATAGCACAGATACGCAGTATCTT.

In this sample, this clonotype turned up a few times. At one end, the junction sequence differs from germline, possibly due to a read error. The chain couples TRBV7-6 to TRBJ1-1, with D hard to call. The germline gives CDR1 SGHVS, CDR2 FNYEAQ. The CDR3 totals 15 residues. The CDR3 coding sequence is TGTGCCAGCAGCCTAGCGAGAGGTGGGTCCACTGAAGCTTTCTTT. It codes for CASSLARGGSTEAFF. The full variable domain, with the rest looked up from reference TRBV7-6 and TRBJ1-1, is GAGVSQSPRYKVTKRGQDVALRCDPISGHVSLYWYRQALGQGPEFLTYFNYEAQQDKSGLPNDRFSAERPEGSISTLTIQRTEQRDSAMYRCASSLARGGSTEAFFGQGTRLTVV.

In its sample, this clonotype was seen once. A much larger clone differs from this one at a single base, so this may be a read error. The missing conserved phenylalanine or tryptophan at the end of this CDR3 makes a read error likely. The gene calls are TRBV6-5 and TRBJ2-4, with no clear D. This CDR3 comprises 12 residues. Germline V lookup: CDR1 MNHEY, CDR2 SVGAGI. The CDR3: CASRGVKNIQYI. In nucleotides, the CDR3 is TGTGCTAGTCGTGGTGTCAAAAACATTCAGTACATC.

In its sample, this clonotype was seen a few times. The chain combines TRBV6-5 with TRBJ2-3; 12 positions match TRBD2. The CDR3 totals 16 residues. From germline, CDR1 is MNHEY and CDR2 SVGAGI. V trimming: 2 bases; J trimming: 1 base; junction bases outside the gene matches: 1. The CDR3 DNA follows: TGTGCCAGCAGTTACGCTAGCGGGAGGGGCACAGATACGCAGTATTTT. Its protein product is CASSYASGRGTDTQYF.

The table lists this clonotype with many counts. The CDR3 spells CSAQTGDTQYF. The CDR3 DNA reads as TGCAGCGCCCAGACAGGAGATACGCAGTATTTT. The rearrangement uses TRBV29-1 and TRBJ2-3; possible D gene TRBD1, 6 bases. This CDR3 comprises 11 residues. The V gene's germline CDR1 is SQVTM and CDR2 ANQGSEA. The germline V and J ends were trimmed by 7 bases and 5 bases, with 10 bases remaining between them.

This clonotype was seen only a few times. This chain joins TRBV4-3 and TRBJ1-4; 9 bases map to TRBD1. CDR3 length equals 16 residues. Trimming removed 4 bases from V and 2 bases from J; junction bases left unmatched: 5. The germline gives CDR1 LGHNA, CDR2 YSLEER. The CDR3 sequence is CASSPDRGYTNEKLFF. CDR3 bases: TGCGCCAGCAGCCCCGACAGGGGGTACACTAATGAAAAACTGTTTTTT.

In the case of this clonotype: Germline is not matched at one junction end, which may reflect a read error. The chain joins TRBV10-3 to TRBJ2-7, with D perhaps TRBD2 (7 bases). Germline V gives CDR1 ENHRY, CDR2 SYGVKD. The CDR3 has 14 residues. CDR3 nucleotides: TGTGCCACCAGTGGGGAGGGGGGTGGCTACGAGCAGTACTTC. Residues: CATSGEGGGYEQYF.

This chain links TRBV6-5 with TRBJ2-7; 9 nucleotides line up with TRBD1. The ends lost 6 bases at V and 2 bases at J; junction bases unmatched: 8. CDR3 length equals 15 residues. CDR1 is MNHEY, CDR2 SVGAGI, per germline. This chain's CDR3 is CASSLGQGWTYEQYF. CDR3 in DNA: TGTGCCAGCAGCTTGGGACAGGGCTGGACCTACGAGCAGTACTTC.